This paragraph covers one T cell receptor beta chain sequence. This specimen belongs to a study of blood T cell repertoires in COVID-19. Original data processing: Reference gene primer amplification gave nucleated cell count estimates. The protocol was immunoSEQ multiplex PCR, while the TCRdb copy is restricted to in-frame clones and leaves out a portion. The V and J calls and clone size are taken from that table; D and trimming were inferred from the DNA. The sample lists under 400,000 clones, around 90% seen once, with about 6.8% in the top ten. Germline CDR1 is SGHAT and CDR2 is FQNNGV. V was pared by 6 bases and J by 2 bases, with 14 bases between. This CDR3 comprises 14 residues.

The chain combines TRBV11-2 with TRBJ2-7; D may be TRBD1 (6 bases). Sequencing was performed on peripheral blood. This clonotype originated in a man aged 18 to 30 with active or convalescent COVID-19. CDR3: CASSTRGGTYEQYF. CDR3 bases: TGTGCCAGCAGTACCCGAGGGGGAACCTACGAGCAGTACTTC.